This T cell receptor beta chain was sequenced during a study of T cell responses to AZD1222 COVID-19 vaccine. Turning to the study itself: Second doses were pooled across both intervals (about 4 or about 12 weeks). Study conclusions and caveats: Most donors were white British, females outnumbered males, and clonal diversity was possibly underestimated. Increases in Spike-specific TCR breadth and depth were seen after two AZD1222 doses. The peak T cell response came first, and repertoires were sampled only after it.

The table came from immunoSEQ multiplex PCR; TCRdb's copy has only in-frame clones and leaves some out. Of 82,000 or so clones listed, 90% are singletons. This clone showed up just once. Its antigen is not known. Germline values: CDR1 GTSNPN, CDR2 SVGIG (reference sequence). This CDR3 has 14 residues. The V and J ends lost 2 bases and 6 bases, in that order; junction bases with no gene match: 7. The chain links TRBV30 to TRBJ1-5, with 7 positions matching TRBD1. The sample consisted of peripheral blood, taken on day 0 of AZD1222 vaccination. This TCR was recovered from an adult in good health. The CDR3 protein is CAWSSRGLSQPQHF. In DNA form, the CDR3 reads TGTGCCTGGAGTTCGAGGGGGCTGAGTCAGCCCCAGCATTTT.